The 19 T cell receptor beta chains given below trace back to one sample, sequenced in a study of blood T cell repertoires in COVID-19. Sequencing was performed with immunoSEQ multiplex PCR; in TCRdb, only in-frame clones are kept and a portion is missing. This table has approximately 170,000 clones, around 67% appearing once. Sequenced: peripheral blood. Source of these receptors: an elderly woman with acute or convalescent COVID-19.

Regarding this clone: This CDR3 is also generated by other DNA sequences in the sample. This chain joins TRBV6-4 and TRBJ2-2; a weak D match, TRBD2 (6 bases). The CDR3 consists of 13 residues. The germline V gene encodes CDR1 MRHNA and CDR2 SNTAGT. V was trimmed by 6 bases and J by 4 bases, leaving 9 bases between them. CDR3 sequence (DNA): TGTGCCAGCAGCCCTAGCGTCACCGGGGAGCTGTTTTTT. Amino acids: CASSPSVTGELFF.

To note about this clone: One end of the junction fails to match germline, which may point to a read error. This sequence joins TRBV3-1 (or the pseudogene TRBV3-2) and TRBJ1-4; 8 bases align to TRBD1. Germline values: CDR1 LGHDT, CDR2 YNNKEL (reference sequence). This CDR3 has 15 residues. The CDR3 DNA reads TGTGCCAGCAGCCGGGGACAGGAATATAATGAAAAATTGTTTTTT. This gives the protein CASSRGQEYNEKLFF.

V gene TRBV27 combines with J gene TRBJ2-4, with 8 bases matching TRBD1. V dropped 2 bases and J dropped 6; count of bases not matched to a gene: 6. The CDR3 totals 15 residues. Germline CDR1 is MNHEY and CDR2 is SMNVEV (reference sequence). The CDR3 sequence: CASSLGGQVLNIQYF. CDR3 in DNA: TGTGCCAGCAGTTTAGGGGGACAGGTACTAAACATTCAGTACTTC.

CDR3 nucleotides: TGTGCCAGCAGCTTAGGCCCCTTGGGACAGGGGGCTTACGAGCAGTACTTC. Translated: CASSLGPLGQGAYEQYF. The chain recombines TRBV11-3 with TRBJ2-7, with 12 bases aligning to TRBD1. Germline V gives CDR1 SGHNT, CDR2 YENEEA. V was clipped by 1 base and J by 4 bases; unmatched bases: 8. This CDR3 is 17 amino acids long.

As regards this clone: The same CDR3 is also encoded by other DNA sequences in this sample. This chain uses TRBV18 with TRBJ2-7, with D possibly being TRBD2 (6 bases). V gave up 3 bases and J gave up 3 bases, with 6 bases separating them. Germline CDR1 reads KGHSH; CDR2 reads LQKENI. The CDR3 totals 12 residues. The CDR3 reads CASSPGGYEQYF. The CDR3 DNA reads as TGTGCCAGCTCACCCGGGGGCTACGAGCAGTACTTC.

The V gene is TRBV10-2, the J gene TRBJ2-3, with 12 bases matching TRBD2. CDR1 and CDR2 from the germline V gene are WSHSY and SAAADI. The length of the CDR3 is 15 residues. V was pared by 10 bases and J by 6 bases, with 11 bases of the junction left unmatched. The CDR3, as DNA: TGCGCCACCTCACCCGGGCTAGCGGGGGGGGATACGCAGTATTTT. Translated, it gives CATSPGLAGGDTQYF.

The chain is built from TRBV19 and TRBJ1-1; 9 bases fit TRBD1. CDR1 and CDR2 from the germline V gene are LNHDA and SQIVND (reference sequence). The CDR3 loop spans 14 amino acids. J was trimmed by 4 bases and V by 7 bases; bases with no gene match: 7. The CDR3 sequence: CASMDRGWSTEAFF. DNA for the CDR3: TGTGCCAGTATGGACAGGGGATGGAGCACTGAAGCTTTCTTT.

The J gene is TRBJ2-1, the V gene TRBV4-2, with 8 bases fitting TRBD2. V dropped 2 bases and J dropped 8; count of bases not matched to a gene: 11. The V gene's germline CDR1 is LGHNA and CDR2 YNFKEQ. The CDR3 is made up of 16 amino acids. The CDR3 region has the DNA TGTGCCAGCAGCCAACCCGGACTAGCTGGTACCGATGAGCAGTTCTTC. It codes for CASSQPGLAGTDEQFF.

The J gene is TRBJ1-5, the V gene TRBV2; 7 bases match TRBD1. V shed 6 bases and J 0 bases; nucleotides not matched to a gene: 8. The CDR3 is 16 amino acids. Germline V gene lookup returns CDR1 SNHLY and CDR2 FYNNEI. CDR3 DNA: TGTGCCAGCAGAACCGACAGGGTCTATAGCAATCAGCCCCAGCATTTT. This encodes CASRTDRVYSNQPQHF.

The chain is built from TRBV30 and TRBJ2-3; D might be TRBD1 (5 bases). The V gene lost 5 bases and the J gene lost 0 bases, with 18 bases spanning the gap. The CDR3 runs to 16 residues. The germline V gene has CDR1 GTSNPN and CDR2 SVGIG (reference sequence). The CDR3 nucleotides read TGTGCCTGGGACGAAAAGACAGAGCCTAGCACAGATACGCAGTATTTT. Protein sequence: CAWDEKTEPSTDTQYF. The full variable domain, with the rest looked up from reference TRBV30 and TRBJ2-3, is SQTIHQWPATLVQPVGSPLSLECTVEGTSNPNLYWYRQAAGRGLQLLFYSVGIGQISSEVPQNLSASRPQDRQFILSSKKLLLSDSGFYLCAWDEKTEPSTDTQYFGPGTRLTVL.

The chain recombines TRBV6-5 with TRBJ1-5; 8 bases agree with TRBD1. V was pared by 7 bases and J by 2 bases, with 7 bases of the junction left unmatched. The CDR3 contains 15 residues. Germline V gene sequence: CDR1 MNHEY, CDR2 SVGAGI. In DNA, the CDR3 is TGTGCCAGCAAAAGGGGACAGGAAGGCAATCAGCCCCAGCATTTT. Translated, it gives CASKRGQEGNQPQHF.

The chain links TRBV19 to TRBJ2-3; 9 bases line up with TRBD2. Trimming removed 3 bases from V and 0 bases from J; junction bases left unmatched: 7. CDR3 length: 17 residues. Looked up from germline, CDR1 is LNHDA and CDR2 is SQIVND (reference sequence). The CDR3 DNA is TGTGCCAGTAGTATCAGGGCTAGCGGGGCCAGCACAGATACGCAGTATTTT. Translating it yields CASSIRASGASTDTQYF. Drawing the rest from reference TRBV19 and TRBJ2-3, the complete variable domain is DGGITQSPKYLFRKEGQNVTLSCEQNLNHDAMYWYRQDPGQGLRLIYYSQIVNDFQKGDIAEGYSVSREKKESFPLTVTSAQKNPTAFYLCASSIRASGASTDTQYFGPGTRLTVL.

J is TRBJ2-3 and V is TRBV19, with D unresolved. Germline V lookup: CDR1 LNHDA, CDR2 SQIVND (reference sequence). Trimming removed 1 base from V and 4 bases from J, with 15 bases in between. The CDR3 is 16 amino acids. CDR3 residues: CASSIGTTPVADTQYF. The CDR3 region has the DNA TGTGCCAGTAGTATAGGTACTACCCCGGTTGCAGATACGCAGTATTTT.

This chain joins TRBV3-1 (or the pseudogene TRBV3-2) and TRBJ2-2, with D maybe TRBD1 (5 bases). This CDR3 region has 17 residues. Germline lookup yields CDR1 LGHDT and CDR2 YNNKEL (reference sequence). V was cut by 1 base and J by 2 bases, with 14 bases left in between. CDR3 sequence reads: CASSQASGAGNTGELFF. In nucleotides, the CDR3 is TGTGCCAGCAGCCAAGCTTCTGGGGCAGGAAACACCGGGGAGCTGTTTTTT.

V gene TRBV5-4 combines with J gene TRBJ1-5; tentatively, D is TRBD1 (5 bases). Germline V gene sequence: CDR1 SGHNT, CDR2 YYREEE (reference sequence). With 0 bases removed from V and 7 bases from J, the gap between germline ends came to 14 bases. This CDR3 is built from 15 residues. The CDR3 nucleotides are TGTGCCAGCAGCTTGGGCGGGGCAGGGAGGCAGCCCCAGCATTTT. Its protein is CASSLGGAGRQPQHF.

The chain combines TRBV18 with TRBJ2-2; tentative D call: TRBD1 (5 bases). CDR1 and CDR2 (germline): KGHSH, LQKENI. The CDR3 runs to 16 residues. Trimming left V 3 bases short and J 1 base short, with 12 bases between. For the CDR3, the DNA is TGTGCCAGCTCACCTCCGACAGCTCTGAACACCGGGGAGCTGTTTTTT. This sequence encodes CASSPPTALNTGELFF.

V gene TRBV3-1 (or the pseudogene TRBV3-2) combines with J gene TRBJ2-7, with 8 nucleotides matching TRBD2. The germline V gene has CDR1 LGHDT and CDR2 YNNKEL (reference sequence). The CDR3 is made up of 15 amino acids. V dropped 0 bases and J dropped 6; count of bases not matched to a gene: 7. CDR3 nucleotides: TGTGCCAGCAGCCAAGATTTGGTCGCGGGGGGCGAGCAGTACTTC. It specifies CASSQDLVAGGEQYF.

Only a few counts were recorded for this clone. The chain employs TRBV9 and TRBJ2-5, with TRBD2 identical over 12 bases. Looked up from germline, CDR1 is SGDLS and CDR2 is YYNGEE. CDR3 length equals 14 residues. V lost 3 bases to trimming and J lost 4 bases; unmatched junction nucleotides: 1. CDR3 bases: TGTGCCAGCAGCGAGGGACTAGCGGGAGAGACCCAGTACTTC. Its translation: CASSEGLAGETQYF.

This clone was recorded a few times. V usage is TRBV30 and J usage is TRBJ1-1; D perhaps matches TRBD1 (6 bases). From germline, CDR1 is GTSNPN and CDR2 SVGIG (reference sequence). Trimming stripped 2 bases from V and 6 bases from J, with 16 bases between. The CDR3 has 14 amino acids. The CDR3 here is CAWSWGGAGSEAFF. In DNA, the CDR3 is TGTGCCTGGAGTTGGGGGGGCGCGGGCTCTGAAGCTTTCTTT. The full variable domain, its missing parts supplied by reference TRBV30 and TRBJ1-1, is SQTIHQWPATLVQPVGSPLSLECTVEGTSNPNLYWYRQAAGRGLQLLFYSVGIGQISSEVPQNLSASRPQDRQFILSSKKLLLSDSGFYLCAWSWGGAGSEAFFGQGTRLTVV.